This T cell receptor (beta chain) was captured in a study of blood T cell repertoires in COVID-19. V lost 4 bases and J lost 4, with 17 bases in between. This CDR3 comprises 15 residues. Germline CDR1 reads SGHRS; CDR2 reads YFSETQ. Profiling relied on immunoSEQ multiplex PCR, and the TCRdb table lists in-frame clones only, not all of them. Among over 140,000 clones listed, 84% were seen once. The receptor was derived from an older woman with acute or convalescent COVID-19. The chain joins TRBV5-1 to TRBJ1-1; D gene unclear. Sequenced sample: peripheral blood. CDR3 bases: TGCGCCAGCAGCCCGGGATCCCAGGAAGGCACTGAAGCTTTCTTT. Translation gives CASSPGSQEGTEAFF.